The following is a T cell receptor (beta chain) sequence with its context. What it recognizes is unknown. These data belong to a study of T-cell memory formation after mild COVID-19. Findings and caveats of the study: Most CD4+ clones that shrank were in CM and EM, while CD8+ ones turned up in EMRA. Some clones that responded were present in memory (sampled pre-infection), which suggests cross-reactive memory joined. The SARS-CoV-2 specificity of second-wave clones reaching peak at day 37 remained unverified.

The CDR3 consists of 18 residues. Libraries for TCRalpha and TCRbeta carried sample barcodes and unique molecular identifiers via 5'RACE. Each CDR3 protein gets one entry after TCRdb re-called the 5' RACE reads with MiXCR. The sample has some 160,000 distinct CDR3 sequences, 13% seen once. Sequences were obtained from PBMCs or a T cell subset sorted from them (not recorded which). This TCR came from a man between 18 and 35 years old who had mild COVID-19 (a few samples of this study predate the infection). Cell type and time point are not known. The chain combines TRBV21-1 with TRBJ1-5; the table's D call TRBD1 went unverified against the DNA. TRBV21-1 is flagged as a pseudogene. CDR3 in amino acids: CASSQCGAGDHSNQPQHF. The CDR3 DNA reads TGTGCCAGCAGCCAATGTGGGGCAGGGGACCATAGCAATCAGCCCCAGCATTTT.